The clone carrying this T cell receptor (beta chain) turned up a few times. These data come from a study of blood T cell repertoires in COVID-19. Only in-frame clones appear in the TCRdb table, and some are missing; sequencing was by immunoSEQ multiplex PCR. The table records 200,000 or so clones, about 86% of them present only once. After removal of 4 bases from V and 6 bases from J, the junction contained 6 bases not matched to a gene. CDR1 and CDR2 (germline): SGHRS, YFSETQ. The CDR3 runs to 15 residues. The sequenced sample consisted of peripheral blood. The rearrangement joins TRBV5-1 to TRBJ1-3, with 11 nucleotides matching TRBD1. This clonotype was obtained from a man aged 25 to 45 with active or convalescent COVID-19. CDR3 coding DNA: TGCGCCAGCAGCGCGGGACAGGGGGTACCAAACACCATATATTTT. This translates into CASSAGQGVPNTIYF.